The clone carrying this TCR beta chain came up many times. The antigen remains unidentified. TCRdb re-called the 5' RACE reads with MiXCR, one entry per CDR3 protein. In the table there are about 170,000 distinct CDR3 sequences, about 17% of which are singletons. The entry originates in a study of CD8 T cells in ankylosing spondylitis. Study-level findings and limits: In peripheral blood, disease-linked CD8+ clones occurred at relatively low frequencies. The study looked at matched synovial fluid samples from ankylosing spondylitis patients. Disease-linked clones were reported to be significantly enriched there.

The TCR sequence derives from a male donor with ankylosing spondylitis or in good health (not recorded which). The specimen was blood, either unsorted or a sorted T cell fraction (not recorded which).

The CDR3 loop is CATSRDITGGNSPLHF. The CDR3 region has the DNA TGTGCCACCAGCAGAGACATCACAGGGGGTAATTCACCCCTCCACTTT. V usage is TRBV15 and J usage is TRBJ1-6, with 8 bases that match TRBD1. This CDR3 contains 16 residues. The V segment lost 0 bases and the J segment 6 bases; nucleotides outside the gene matches: 4. Germline V CDR1 and CDR2: LNHNV, YYDKDF (reference sequence).